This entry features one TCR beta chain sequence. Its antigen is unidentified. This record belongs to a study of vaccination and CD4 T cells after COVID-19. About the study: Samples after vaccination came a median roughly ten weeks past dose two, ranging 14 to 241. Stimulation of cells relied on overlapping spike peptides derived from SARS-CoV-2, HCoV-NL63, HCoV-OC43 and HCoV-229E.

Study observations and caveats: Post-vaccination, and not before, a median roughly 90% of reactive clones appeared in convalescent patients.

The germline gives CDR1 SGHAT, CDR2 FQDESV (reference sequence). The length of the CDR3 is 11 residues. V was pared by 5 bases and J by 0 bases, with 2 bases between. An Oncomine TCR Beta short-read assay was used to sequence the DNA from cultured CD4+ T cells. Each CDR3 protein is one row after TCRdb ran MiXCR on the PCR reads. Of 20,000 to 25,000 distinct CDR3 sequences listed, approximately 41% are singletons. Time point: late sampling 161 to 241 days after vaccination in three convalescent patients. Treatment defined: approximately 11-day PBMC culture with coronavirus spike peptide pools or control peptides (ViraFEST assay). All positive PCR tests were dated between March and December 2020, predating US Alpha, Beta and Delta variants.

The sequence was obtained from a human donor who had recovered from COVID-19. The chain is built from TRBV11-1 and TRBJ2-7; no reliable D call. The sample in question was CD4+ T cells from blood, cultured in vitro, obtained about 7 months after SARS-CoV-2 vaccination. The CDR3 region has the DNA TGTGCCAGCAGCCCCTCCTACGAGCAGTACTTC. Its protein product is CASSPSYEQYF.